This paragraph reports one T cell receptor (beta chain). This clone's antigen is unknown. It has no much larger one-base neighbor in the sample; base qualities were not kept. TCRbeta CDR3 regions were amplified from genomic DNA using the immunoSEQ Assay, a bias-controlled multiplex PCR. Per the original workflow: The number of nucleated cells in each sample was estimated from the amplification of reference gene primers within the assay. To quantify the absolute abundance of each unique TCRbeta CDR3 rearrangement, sequence reads were collapsed and filtered. Productive Simpson clonality was computed per sample as the square root of Simpson's diversity index over productive rearrangements. The source is immuneACCESS, and TCRdb retained only in-frame sequences with V and J called. Part of the clones is not carried over; for the studies checked, unresolved V genes explain less than half of this, and the remainder is unexplained. Clone size and the V and J calls come from that table; the DNA yielded D and trimming. The table for this sample lists a few hundred thousand clones; 80% to 90% of them were counted only once. The ten top clones hold 8.5% to 12% of the sample.

This record belongs to a study of blood T cell repertoires in COVID-19 (dated by TCRdb to the early 2020s). Regarding the complete study: Samples from collaborators originated in the United States, Italy and Spain and spanned both the acute and convalescent phases of COVID-19. The prospective study material was composed of cDNA or gDNA derived from T cells, B-cell-depleted T cells, or PBMCs. The dataset comprised deeply sampled blood TCRbeta repertoires from subjects exposed to, actively infected with, or recovered from COVID-19. The repertoires were released in a freely available public database meant as a resource for research on the immune response to SARS-CoV-2. Samples came from the ongoing ImmuneRACE study (first 160 participants) plus 1,254 subjects from 6 global collaborators. The sample metadata nearly always contained a de-identified subject ID, COVID-19 status, age in years and sex. Where available, HLA class I and class II types were taken from metadata supplied by the sample provider and were not determined by assay-based typing. General study outcomes and caveats: How much clinical and demographic metadata was included differed by source and by participant, and the metadata was provided uncurated.

The CDR3 starts with the cysteine, ends with the phenylalanine, and has 13 residues. The CDR3 DNA has 39 bases and is translated from base 1. Trimming removed 4 bases from V and 6 bases from J, leaving 10 bases between the germline ends. Based on the germline V gene, the CDR1 and CDR2 sequences are SGHNT and YENEEA. Each collaborating institution followed its own protocols to collect whole blood in K2EDTA tubes. For TCRbeta analysis, collaborators shipped samples as frozen whole blood, isolated PBMCs, or DNA extracted from either of those sample types. The specimen sequenced was peripheral blood. The clonotype originates from an elderly woman with acute or convalescent COVID-19. The chain couples TRBV11-3 to TRBJ2-1; tentative D gene TRBD2, with 6 bases matching. Read as DNA, the sequence is TGTGCCAGCAGCTGGGCCGGGGGCAATGAGCAGTTCTTC. Translated, this is CASSWAGGNEQFF.